The 25 T cell receptor beta chains below all came from one sample that was sequenced in a study of OX40 agonist ivuxolimab in advanced cancers. The table came from immunoSEQ multiplex PCR; TCRdb's copy has only in-frame clones and leaves some out. The sample yields 20,000 to 30,000 clones, roughly 66% seen once. The source was CD4+ or CD8+ T cells sorted from blood, collected in a trial of the OX40 agonist ivuxolimab. The receptors originated from an adult with an advanced solid tumor such as melanoma, head and neck, liver or kidney cancer.

The V gene is TRBV7-9, the J gene TRBJ2-7, with TRBD1 as a possible D gene (6 bases). Germline assignment: CDR1 SEHNR and CDR2 FQNEAQ (reference sequence). Trimming removed 1 base at V and 4 bases at J, with 11 bases between. CDR3 size: 14 residues. CDR3 amino acids: CASSLVDRFYEQYF. DNA of the CDR3: TGTGCCAGCAGCTTAGTGGACAGATTTTACGAGCAGTACTTC.

The chain combines TRBV5-1 with TRBJ2-3, with D possibly matching TRBD2 (5 bases). V was pared by 4 bases and J by 6 bases, with 15 bases between. Germline CDR1 is SGHRS and CDR2 is YFSETQ. CDR3 size: 14 residues. This chain's CDR3 is CASSLESRRDTQYF. The CDR3 DNA reads as TGCGCCAGCAGCCTGGAAAGCAGGAGGGATACGCAGTATTTT.

The chain uses TRBV7-9 and TRBJ2-1; no reliable D call. V gave up 1 base and J gave up 4 bases, with 11 bases separating them. The germline V gene encodes CDR1 SEHNR and CDR2 FQNEAQ (reference sequence). The CDR3 consists of 15 residues. The CDR3 sequence is CASSLDGSGYNEQFF. Written as DNA, the CDR3 is TGTGCCAGCAGCTTAGACGGATCCGGGTACAATGAGCAGTTCTTC. Filled out from reference TRBV7-9 and TRBJ2-1, the complete variable domain reads DTGVSQNPRHKITKRGQNVTFRCDPISEHNRLYWYRQTLGQGPEFLTYFQNEAQLEKSRLLSDRFSAERPKGSFSTLEIQRTEQGDSAMYLCASSLDGSGYNEQFFGPGTRLTVL.

In its sample, this clone was seen many times. The chain combines TRBV7-9 with TRBJ2-2; D remains ambiguous. V lost 4 bases and J 2 bases, leaving 20 bases between the germline ends. Germline CDR1 SEHNR, CDR2 FQNEAQ (reference sequence). The CDR3 runs to 18 residues. The CDR3 region has the DNA TGTGCCAGCAGCTCCCCCGGACCGCTAAGATCCAACACCGGGGAGCTGTTTTTT. It is translated as CASSSPGPLRSNTGELFF.

V usage is TRBV15 and J usage is TRBJ2-3; 9 nucleotides line up with TRBD1. Germline CDR1 and CDR2: LNHNV and YYDKDF (reference sequence). V was pared by 6 bases and J by 6 bases, with 4 bases of the junction left unmatched. This CDR3 region has 13 residues. CDR3 in DNA: TGTGCCACCAGGGACAGGGGAGCGGATACGCAGTATTTT. Its protein product is CATRDRGADTQYF.

This clone was found a few times. The chain carries TRBV7-9 and TRBJ2-2, with D perhaps TRBD2 (6 bases). Between the trimmed V and J ends, which lost 4 bases and 4 bases, there was a span of 13 bases. Germline-derived CDR1 and CDR2 are SEHNR and FQNEAQ (reference sequence). CDR3 length: 15 amino acids. The CDR3 nucleotides read TGTGCCAGCAGCTCGGAGGGGTCGGTCACCGGGGAGCTGTTTTTT. Translation: CASSSEGSVTGELFF.

The chain recombines TRBV14 with TRBJ1-1; 7 bases line up with TRBD1. This CDR3 spans 17 amino acids. Germline V gene sequence: CDR1 SGHDN, CDR2 FVKESK. J lost 0 bases, V lost 0 bases, and 7 bases had no gene match. In DNA form, the CDR3 reads TGTGCCAGCAGCCAAGAAGGACAGGTGTGGGTGAACACTGAAGCTTTCTTT. This gives the protein CASSQEGQVWVNTEAFF.

This clone is labeled as medium-sized. The chain recombines TRBV15 with TRBJ2-2; tentatively, D is TRBD1 (6 bases). Trimming removed 3 bases at V and 5 bases at J, with 10 bases between. Germline CDR1 is LNHNV and CDR2 is YYDKDF (reference sequence). The CDR3 runs to 14 residues. The CDR3 protein is CATSSDRSTGELFF. The CDR3 DNA reads as TGTGCCACCAGCAGCGACAGGTCGACCGGGGAGCTGTTTTTT.

The chain combines TRBV11-3 with TRBJ2-7; D is ambiguous. From germline, CDR1 is SGHNT and CDR2 YENEEA. Trimming removed 6 bases from V and 5 bases from J, with 11 bases in between. The CDR3 is 12 amino acids. The CDR3 nucleotides are TGTGCCAGCAGTTCAAGTGCGGACGAGCAGTACTTC. As protein: CASSSSADEQYF.

The chain is built from TRBV30 and TRBJ1-6, with a weak D call TRBD1 (5 bases). V lost 0 bases, J lost 11 bases, and 14 bases lay in between. The CDR3 has 14 residues. Per the germline V gene, CDR1 is GTSNPN and CDR2 is SVGIG (reference sequence). CDR3 in DNA: TGTGCCTGGAGTGTACCCAGGGAAGTCGCACCCCTCCACTTT. As protein: CAWSVPREVAPLHF.

This clone was recorded only once. The V call is TRBV5-1, the J call TRBJ2-7, with TRBD2 matching over 12 bases. Germline assignment: CDR1 SGHRS and CDR2 YFSETQ. The CDR3 is made up of 16 amino acids. V lost 3 bases and J lost 2; bases outside the gene matches: 6. The CDR3 here is CASSSPSGGVPYEQYF. Here the CDR3 DNA reads TGCGCCAGCAGCTCCCCTAGCGGGGGGGTACCCTACGAGCAGTACTTC.

The chain uses TRBV4-1 and TRBJ2-1; 8 bases map to TRBD1. The length of the CDR3 is 16 residues. Germline assignment: CDR1 MGHRA and CDR2 YSYEKL. Trimming removed 3 bases from V and 7 bases from J; junction bases left unmatched: 11. The CDR3: CASSQEPGQGVNEQFF. The CDR3 nucleotides are TGCGCCAGCAGCCAGGAACCCGGACAGGGCGTGAATGAGCAGTTCTTC.

The chain carries TRBV15 and TRBJ1-1, with TRBD1 as a possible D gene (5 bases). Trimming left V 1 base short and J 1 base short, with 13 bases between. Germline CDR1 is LNHNV and CDR2 is YYDKDF (reference sequence). The CDR3 has 16 residues. The CDR3 DNA reads as TGTGCCACCAGCAGAGGGTGGGGGGAATCGAACACTGAAGCTTTCTTT. Residues: CATSRGWGESNTEAFF.

This clone was detected only a few times. This rearrangement joins TRBV12-2 to TRBJ2-1; no DNA check was done on the table's D call, TRBD1. TRBV12-2 represents a pseudogene. The CDR3 sequence is 11 residues long. CDR3: CAIQQGNEQFF. In DNA form, the CDR3 reads TGTGCCATCCAGCAGGGCAATGAGCAGTTCTTC.

This clone was recorded a few times. This chain joins TRBV27 and TRBJ1-2; no reliable D call. The CDR3 spans 13 residues. CDR1 and CDR2 (germline): MNHEY, SMNVEV (reference sequence). Trimming shortened V by 8 bases and J by 2 bases, and 12 bases separated the two germline ends. The CDR3 region is CASATGGNYGYTF. The CDR3 region has the DNA TGTGCCAGCGCGACGGGAGGCAACTATGGCTACACCTTC.

The CDR3 protein is CASSLVGGTSYGYTF. CDR3 coding DNA: TGTGCCAGCAGCTTGGTTGGAGGGACGAGCTATGGCTACACCTTC. V gene TRBV7-9 combines with J gene TRBJ1-2, with D possibly being TRBD1 (5 bases). V shed 3 bases and J shed 4 bases, with 15 bases lying between them. The CDR3 sequence is 15 residues long. The V gene's germline CDR1 is SEHNR and CDR2 FQNEAQ (reference sequence).

The chain links TRBV7-6 to TRBJ2-1; 7 bases are shared with TRBD1. The CDR3 has 16 residues. CDR1 is SGHVS, CDR2 FNYEAQ, per germline. V lost 0 bases and J lost 5; bases outside the gene matches: 7. The CDR3 spells CASSLAGQSYHNEQFF. The CDR3 nucleotides read TGTGCCAGCAGCTTAGCGGGACAGAGTTATCACAATGAGCAGTTCTTC.

This clone was observed a few times. The V call is TRBV25-1, the J call TRBJ2-7, with no clear D. Germline CDR1 and CDR2: MGHDK and SYGVNS. Trimming took off 5 bases at V and 2 bases at J, with 7 bases between the two ends. The CDR3 is 12 amino acids. The CDR3 protein is CASSLLTYEQYF. The CDR3 DNA follows: TGTGCCAGCAGTTTACTTACCTACGAGCAGTACTTC.

V is TRBV7-3 and J is TRBJ2-7, with a possible D match to TRBD1 (6 bases). Germline CDR1 SGHTA, CDR2 FQGTGA. This CDR3 spans 13 amino acids. Trimming removed 1 base at V and 5 bases at J, with 9 bases between. The chain's CDR3 is CASSLSRGNEQYF. CDR3 DNA: TGTGCCAGCAGCTTAAGCAGGGGTAACGAGCAGTACTTC.

This clone was found a few times. The rearrangement links TRBV6-5 to TRBJ1-2; D might be TRBD1 (6 bases). The germline CDR1 and CDR2 sequences are MNHEY and SVGAGI. This CDR3 is built from 15 residues. V lost 1 base and J 2 bases, leaving 11 bases between the germline ends. Written as DNA, the CDR3 is TGTGCCAGCAGTTACTTGGACAGAGCAAACTATGGCTACACCTTC. Encoded protein: CASSYLDRANYGYTF.

The table lists this clone with a few counts. This chain joins TRBV19 and TRBJ1-5; D remains ambiguous. The length of the CDR3 is 15 residues. Trimming left V 0 bases short and J 3 bases short, with 9 bases between. Germline V CDR1 and CDR2: LNHDA, SQIVND (reference sequence). Written as DNA, the CDR3 is TGTGCCAGTAGTATAGAGACGCAATACAATCAGCCCCAGCATTTT. Residues: CASSIETQYNQPQHF.

The genes are TRBV4-1 and TRBJ1-2; D uncertain. Looked up from germline, CDR1 is MGHRA and CDR2 is YSYEKL. V lost 1 base, J lost 6 bases, and 18 bases lay in between. The CDR3 is 16 residues long. The chain's CDR3 is CASSQVVAAHQNGYTF. The CDR3 bases are TGCGCCAGCAGCCAAGTCGTCGCGGCACACCAAAATGGCTACACCTTC.

This clone was found a few times. This chain uses TRBV27 with TRBJ2-1; tentative D call: TRBD2 (6 bases). V dropped 7 bases and J dropped 3 bases, with 19 bases sitting between them. This CDR3 spans 16 amino acids. The germline gives CDR1 MNHEY, CDR2 SMNVEV (reference sequence). CDR3 loop: CASIAGTGISYNEQFF. CDR3 nucleotides: TGTGCCAGCATTGCGGGGACGGGGATTAGCTACAATGAGCAGTTCTTC.

The chain uses TRBV6-5 and TRBJ1-1; tentative D call: TRBD1 (5 bases). Germline lookup yields CDR1 MNHEY and CDR2 SVGAGI. The CDR3 length is 15 residues. Deletions cut 5 bases from V and 1 base from J, with 14 bases between. CDR3 amino acids: CASSRPAGQNTEAFF. CDR3 nucleotide sequence: TGTGCCAGCAGTCGCCCAGCAGGGCAGAACACTGAAGCTTTCTTT.

The rearrangement links TRBV27 to TRBJ2-7; tentatively, D is TRBD1 or TRBD2 (6 bases each). The CDR3 loop spans 15 amino acids. V dropped 5 bases and J dropped 3 bases, with 17 bases sitting between them. The germline gives CDR1 MNHEY, CDR2 SMNVEV (reference sequence). CDR3 protein: CASSPLGGGRYEQYF. CDR3 nucleotides: TGTGCCAGCAGTCCCCTCGGAGGGGGACGCTACGAGCAGTACTTC.